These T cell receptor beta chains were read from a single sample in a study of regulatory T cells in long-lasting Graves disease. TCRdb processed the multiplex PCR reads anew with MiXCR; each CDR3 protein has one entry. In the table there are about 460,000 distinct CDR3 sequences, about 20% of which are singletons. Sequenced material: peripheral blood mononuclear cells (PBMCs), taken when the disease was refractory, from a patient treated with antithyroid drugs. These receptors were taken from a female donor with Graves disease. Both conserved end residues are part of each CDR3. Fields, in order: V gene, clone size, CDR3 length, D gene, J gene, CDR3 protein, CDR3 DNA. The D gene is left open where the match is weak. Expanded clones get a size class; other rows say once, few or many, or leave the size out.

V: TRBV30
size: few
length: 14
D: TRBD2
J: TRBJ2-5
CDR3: CAWIGTSGPETQYF
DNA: TGTGCCTGGATCGGGACTAGCGGGCCCGAGACCCAGTACTTC

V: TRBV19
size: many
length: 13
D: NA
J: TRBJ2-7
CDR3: CASSPGHRAEQYF
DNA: TGTGCCAGTAGCCCGGGACACCGCGCGGAGCAGTACTTC

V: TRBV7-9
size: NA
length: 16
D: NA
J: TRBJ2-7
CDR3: CASSLVLLGSSYEQYF
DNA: TGTGCCAGCAGCTTAGTATTACTTGGAAGCTCCTACGAGCAGTACTTC

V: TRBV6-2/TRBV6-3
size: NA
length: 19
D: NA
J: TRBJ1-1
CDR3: CASSYRIGFGSRGDTEAFF
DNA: TGTGCCAGCAGTTACAGGATTGGGTTTGGCTCACGAGGGGACACTGAAGCTTTCTTT

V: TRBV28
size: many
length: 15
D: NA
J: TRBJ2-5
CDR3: CASSPLPPGRETQYF
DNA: TGTGCCAGCAGTCCTCTCCCCCCGGGCAGGGAGACCCAGTACTTC

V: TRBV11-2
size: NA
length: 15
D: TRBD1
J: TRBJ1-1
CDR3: CASSLEARGLGEAFF
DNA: TGTGCCAGCAGCTTAGAAGCCAGGGGGCTTGGTGAAGCTTTCTTT

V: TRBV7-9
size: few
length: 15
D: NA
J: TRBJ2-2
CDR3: CASSFGTPNTGELFF
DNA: TGTGCCAGCAGCTTCGGGACTCCGAACACCGGGGAGCTGTTTTTT

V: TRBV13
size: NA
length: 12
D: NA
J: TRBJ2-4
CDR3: CASSVQGNIQYF
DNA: TGTGCCAGCAGCGTTCAGGGAAACATTCAGTACTTC

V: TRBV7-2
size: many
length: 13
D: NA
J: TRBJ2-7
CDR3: CASSSVRAYEQYF
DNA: TGTGCCAGCAGCTCCGTGAGGGCTTACGAGCAGTACTTC

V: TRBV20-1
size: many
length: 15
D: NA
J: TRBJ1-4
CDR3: CSAREGAGLSEKLFF
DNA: TGCAGTGCTAGAGAGGGGGCAGGGCTGAGTGAAAAACTGTTTTTT

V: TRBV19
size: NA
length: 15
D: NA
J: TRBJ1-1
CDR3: CASSIGVTANTEAFF
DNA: TGTGCCAGTAGTATAGGAGTGACAGCGAACACTGAAGCTTTCTTT